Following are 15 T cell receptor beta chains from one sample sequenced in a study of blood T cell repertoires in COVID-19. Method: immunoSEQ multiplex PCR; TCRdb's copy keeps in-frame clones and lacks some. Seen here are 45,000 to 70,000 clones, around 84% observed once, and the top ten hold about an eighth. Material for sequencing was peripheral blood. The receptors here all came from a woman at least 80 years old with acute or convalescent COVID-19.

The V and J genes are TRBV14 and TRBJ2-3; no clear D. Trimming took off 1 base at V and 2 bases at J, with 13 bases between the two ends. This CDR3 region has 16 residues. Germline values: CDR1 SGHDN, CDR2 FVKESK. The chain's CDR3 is CASSQGSYPVTDTQYF. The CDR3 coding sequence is TGTGCCAGCAGCCAAGGCTCCTACCCCGTCACAGATACGCAGTATTTT.

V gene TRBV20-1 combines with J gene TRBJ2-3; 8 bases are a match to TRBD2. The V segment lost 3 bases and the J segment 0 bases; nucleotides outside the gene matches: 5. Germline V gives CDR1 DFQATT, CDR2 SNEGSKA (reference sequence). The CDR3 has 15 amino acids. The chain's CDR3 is CSASSGGMSTDTQYF. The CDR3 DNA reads TGCAGTGCTAGTTCGGGGGGGATGAGCACAGATACGCAGTATTTT.

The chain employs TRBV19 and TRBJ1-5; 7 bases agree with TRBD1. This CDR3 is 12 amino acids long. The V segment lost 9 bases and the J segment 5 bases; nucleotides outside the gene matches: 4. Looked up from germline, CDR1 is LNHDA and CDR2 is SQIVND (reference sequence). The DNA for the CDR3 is TGTGCCAGCGGGGACAGTTATCAGCCCCAGCATTTT. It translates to CASGDSYQPQHF.

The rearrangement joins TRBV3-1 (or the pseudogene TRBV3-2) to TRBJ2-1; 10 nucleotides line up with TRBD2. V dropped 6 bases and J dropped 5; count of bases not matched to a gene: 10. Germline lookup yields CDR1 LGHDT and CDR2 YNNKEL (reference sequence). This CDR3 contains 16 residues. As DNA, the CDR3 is TGTGCCAGCAGTATAACTAGAGCGGGGGGGCACAATGAGCAGTTCTTC. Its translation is CASSITRAGGHNEQFF.

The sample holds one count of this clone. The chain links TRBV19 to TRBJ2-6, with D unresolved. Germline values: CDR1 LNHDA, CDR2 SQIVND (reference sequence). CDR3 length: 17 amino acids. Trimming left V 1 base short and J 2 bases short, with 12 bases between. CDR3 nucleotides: TGTGCCAGTAGTATAGCGGGTACGAGACCTGGGGCCAACGTCCTGACTTTC. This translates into CASSIAGTRPGANVLTF.

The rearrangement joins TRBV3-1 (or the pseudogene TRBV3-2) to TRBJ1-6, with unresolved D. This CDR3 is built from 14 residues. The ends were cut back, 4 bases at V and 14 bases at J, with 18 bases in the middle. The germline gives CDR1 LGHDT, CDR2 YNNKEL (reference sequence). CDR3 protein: CASSLAAREVALHF. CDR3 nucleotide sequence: TGTGCCAGCAGCCTCGCCGCCCGAGAAGTCGCCCTCCACTTT.

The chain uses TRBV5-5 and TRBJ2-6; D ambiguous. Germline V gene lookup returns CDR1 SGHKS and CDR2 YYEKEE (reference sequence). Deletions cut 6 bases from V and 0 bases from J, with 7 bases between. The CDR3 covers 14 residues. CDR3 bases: TGTGCCAGCACAGACTTCTCTGGGGCCAACGTCCTGACTTTC. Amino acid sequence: CASTDFSGANVLTF.

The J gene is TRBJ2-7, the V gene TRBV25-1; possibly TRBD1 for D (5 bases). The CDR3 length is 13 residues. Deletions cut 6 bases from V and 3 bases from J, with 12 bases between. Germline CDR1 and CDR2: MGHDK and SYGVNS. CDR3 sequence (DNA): TGTGCCAGCAGCTCGACAGTGAGCTACGAGCAGTACTTC. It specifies CASSSTVSYEQYF.

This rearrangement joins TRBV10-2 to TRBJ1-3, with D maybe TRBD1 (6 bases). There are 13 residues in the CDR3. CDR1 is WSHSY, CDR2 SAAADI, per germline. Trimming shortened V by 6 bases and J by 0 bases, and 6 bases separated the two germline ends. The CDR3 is CASRDSSGNTIYF. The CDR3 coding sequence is TGCGCCAGCAGGGACAGCTCTGGAAACACCATATATTTT.

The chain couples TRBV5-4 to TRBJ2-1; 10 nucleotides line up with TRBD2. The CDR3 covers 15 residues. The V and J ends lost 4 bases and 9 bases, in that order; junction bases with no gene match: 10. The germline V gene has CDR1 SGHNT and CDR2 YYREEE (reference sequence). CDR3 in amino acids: CASSEPGLAYGEQFF. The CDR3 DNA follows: TGTGCCAGCAGCGAACCGGGACTAGCGTATGGTGAGCAGTTCTTC.

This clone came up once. The CDR3 spells CASSRRQFYEQYF. In DNA, the CDR3 is TGTGCCAGCAGCCGAAGACAGTTCTACGAGCAGTACTTC. The chain has TRBV7-8 and TRBJ2-7; perhaps TRBD1 as D (5 bases). Trimming cost V 5 bases and J 3 bases, with 11 bases left between them. Germline CDR1 reads SGHVS; CDR2 reads FQNEAQ. This CDR3 contains 13 residues.

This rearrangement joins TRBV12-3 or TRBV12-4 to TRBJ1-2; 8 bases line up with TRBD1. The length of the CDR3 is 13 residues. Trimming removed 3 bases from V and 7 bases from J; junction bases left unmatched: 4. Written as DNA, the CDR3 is TGTGCCAGCAGTTTGGCAGGGGGCATTGGCTACACCTTC. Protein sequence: CASSLAGGIGYTF.

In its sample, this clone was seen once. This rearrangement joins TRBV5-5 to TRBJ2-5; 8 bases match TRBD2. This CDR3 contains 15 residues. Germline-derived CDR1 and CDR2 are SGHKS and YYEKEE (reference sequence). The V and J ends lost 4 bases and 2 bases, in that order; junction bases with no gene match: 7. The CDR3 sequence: CASSAPPGGQETQYF. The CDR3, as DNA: TGTGCCAGCAGCGCGCCCCCGGGGGGGCAAGAGACCCAGTACTTC. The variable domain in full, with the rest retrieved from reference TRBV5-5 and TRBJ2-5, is DAGVTQSPTHLIKTRGQQVTLRCSPISGHKSVSWYQQVLGQGPQFIFQYYEKEERGRGNFPDRFSARQFPNYSSELNVNALLLGDSALYLCASSAPPGGQETQYFGPGTRLLVL.

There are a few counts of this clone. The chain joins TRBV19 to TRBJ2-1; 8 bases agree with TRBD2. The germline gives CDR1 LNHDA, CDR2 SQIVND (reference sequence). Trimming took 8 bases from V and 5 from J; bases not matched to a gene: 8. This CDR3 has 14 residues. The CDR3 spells CASQVRGGHNEQFF. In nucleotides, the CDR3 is TGTGCCAGTCAAGTACGGGGGGGGCACAATGAGCAGTTCTTC.

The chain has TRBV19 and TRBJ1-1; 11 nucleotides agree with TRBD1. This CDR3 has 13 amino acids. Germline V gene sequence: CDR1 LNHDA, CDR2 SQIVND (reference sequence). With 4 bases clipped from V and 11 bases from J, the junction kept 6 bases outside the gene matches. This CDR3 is CASSNGQGATAFF. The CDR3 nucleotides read TGTGCCAGTAGTAACGGACAGGGGGCGACCGCTTTCTTT.